Sequencing of this T cell receptor (beta chain) was carried out in a study of technical replicates of blood from a few donors. The V and J ends lost 0 bases and 6 bases, in that order; junction bases with no gene match: 8. The CDR3 consists of 15 residues. Germline V gene lookup returns CDR1 SNHLY and CDR2 FYNNEI. Data came from immunoSEQ multiplex PCR; TCRdb stores just in-frame clones and leaves some out. The table includes tens of thousands of clones, roughly 94% detected once. Sequences were obtained from PBMCs. The receptor comes from a human donor in good health. Some clones in this sample may be carry-over from other donors' samples. The chain uses TRBV2 and TRBJ2-7; 7 bases agree with TRBD2. CDR3 protein: CASSEAGGEVREQYF. CDR3 nucleotides: TGTGCCAGCAGTGAAGCGGGAGGGGAGGTCCGCGAGCAGTACTTC.